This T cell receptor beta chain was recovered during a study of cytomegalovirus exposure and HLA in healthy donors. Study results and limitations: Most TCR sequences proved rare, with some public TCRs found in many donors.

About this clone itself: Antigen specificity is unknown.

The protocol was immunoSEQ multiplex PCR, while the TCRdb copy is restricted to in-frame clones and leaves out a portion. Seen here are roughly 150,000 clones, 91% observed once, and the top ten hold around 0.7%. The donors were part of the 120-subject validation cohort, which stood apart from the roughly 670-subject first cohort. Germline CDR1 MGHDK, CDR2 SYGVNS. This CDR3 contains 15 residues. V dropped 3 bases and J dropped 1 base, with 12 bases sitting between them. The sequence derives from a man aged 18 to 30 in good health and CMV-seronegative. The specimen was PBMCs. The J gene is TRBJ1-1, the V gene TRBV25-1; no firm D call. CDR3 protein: CASSDLLQANTEAFF. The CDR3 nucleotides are TGTGCCAGCAGTGACCTACTTCAGGCGAACACTGAAGCTTTCTTT.